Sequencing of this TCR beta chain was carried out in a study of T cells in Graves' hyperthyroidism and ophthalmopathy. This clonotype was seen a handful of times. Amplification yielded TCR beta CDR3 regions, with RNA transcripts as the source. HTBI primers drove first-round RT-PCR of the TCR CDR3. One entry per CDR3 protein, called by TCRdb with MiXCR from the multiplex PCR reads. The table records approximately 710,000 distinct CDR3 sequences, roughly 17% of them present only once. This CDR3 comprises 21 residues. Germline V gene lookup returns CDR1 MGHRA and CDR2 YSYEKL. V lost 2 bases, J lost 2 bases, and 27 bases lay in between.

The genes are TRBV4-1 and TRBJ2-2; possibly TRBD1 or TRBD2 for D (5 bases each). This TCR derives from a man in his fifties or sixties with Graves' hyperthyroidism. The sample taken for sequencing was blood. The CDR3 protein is CASSQSPSTGRLVKNTGELFF. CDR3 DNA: TGCGCCAGCAGCCAATCCCCCTCTACGGGACGTTTGGTAAAAAACACCGGGGAGCTGTTTTTT.